One T cell receptor (beta chain) is described in this entry. This clonotype was detected ten times or more. Its specific antigen is unknown. The sample holds no much larger clone one base away, and base qualities are not on file. The data stem from a study of T cells in Graves' hyperthyroidism and ophthalmopathy (dated by TCRdb to the late 2010s). About the study as a whole: A discovery cohort of about 96 patients, roughly 45 with Graves' ophthalmopathy and about 60 with stable Graves' hyperthyroidism, was used to find distinguishing TCR V-J signatures. Whether ophthalmopathy could be predicted prospectively was tested in an independent validation cohort made up of some 20 hyperthyroidism patients plus 17 patients who later progressed to ophthalmopathy. The approximately 90 discovery patients were randomly split 7:3 into training and test sets. According to the paper, TCR Vbeta CDR3 sequencing was carried out on around 140 peripheral blood samples, which came from fewer than 50 ophthalmopathy, around 74 hyperthyroidism and roughly 17 progressor patients. In addition, the study compared T-cell repertoires in thyroid tissue and in blood from several Graves' hyperthyroidism patients. Once sampling was done, hyperthyroidism patients were given methimazole at a starting dose of 30 mg daily, whereas ophthalmopathy patients were given high-dose intravenous methylprednisolone. The investigation overall reported the following: In cross-validation, a model built on a 13 V-J signature told ophthalmopathy apart from stable hyperthyroidism with roughly 87% sensitivity and 81% to 82% specificity, and in testing the same model reached 80%/75%. No statistical method was used to fix the sample size in advance, and group allocation was not hidden from the investigators. In validation, the model predicted progression to ophthalmopathy with around 71% sensitivity and approximately 78% specificity, a median of about 6.7 months before onset. Blood samples also contained most of the expanded thyroid clonotypes (frequency above 0.001), which suggests that blood repertoires may reflect thyroid immune responses.

The study excluded patients with uncontrolled infections, other autoimmune diseases, pregnancy or lactation. Diagnoses were based on clinical symptoms, serum thyroxine and TRAb, thyroid ultrasound and orbital computed tomography. Total RNA was extracted with Trizol reagent, and quality was checked on an Agilent 2100 Bioanalyzer. The CDR3 runs 15 residues from the cysteine to the phenylalanine. Only the CDR3 region is kept as DNA, spanning 45 bases read in frame from base 1. Trimming takes 5 bases from V and 9 bases from J, and the germline ends sit 22 bases apart. From a lookup of the germline V gene, CDR1 and CDR2 are SGHTA and FQGNSA. The TCR beta CDR3 regions were amplified from RNA transcripts. The TCR CDR3 was subjected to a first round of RT-PCR using the HTBI primer set and the Qiagen OneStep RT-PCR kit. The libraries were constructed in a second round of multiplex PCR and then size-selected and purified. Libraries were sequenced paired-end with 100 bp reads on an Illumina HiSeq2000. The original pipeline was this. SOAPnuke was used to process the raw data, removing reads that contained adapters or uncalled bases, had a mean Phred below 15, or lacked an exact match to the constant primer or identifier. High-quality paired reads were merged with COPE v1.2.5, and unique nucleotide sequences were defined as clonotypes. MiTCR v1.1 was used to align the clonotypes against IMGT TRBV, TRBD and TRBJ reference segments. Only V-J combinations with frequency above 0.0001, covering 99.2% of repertoires, were analysed. The TCS score was defined as F50 (clonal expansion) divided by E x V (chaos), with BLOSUM62-based TCRdist calculated between CDR3 peptides within each V-J. Welch's t-statistics and random forest reduced 450 to 600 V-J features to some 14, which were used in a naive Bayes classifier (R e1071). The Morisita-Horn index was used to measure how similar the thyroid and blood repertoires were. TCRdb ran its own pipeline on the public reads, namely fastp trimming at Q25 and MiXCR clone calling, and kept in-frame beta chains. Identical CDR3 proteins give one entry, which carries the most common genes and DNA. Here the V and J calls rest on TCRdb's processing, not on the authors' analysis. The sample table records 490,000 or so distinct CDR3 sequences; around 50% of these occur just once. Jointly, the top ten make up around two fifths of the sample.

The chain is encoded by TRBV7-2 joined to TRBJ2-5; the D segment might be TRBD1 or TRBD2, since each matches 6 bases. The specimen was peripheral blood or thyroid tissue (not recorded which). The TCR comes from an adult woman with Graves' disease, either hyperthyroidism or ophthalmopathy (not recorded which). The CDR3 region reads CASSPPAGVRGAQYF. The bases read TGTGCCAGCAGCCCACCCGCCGGGGTTAGGGGGGCCCAGTACTTC.